These 22 T cell receptor beta chains originate from one sample sequenced in a study of blood T cells in healthy people across ages. Combining a sample-barcoded 5' primer with a J-beta primer mix, a second PCR ran for roughly 7 to 11 cycles. TCRdb itself ran the 5' RACE reads through MiXCR, one entry per CDR3 protein. This sample carries approximately 850,000 distinct CDR3 sequences, under 55% of them seen once, and the ten largest clones take under 20%. Sequenced input: blood. These TCRs come from a man between 60 and 75 years old in good health.

The chain carries TRBV9 and TRBJ1-6; TRBD1 is a possible D gene (5 bases). V dropped 3 bases and J dropped 7 bases, with 11 bases sitting between them. This CDR3 is built from 14 residues. CDR1 SGDLS and CDR2 YYNGEE come from the germline V gene. The CDR3 spells CASSEGLRNSPLHF. Here the CDR3 DNA reads TGTGCCAGCAGCGAGGGACTGAGAAATTCACCCCTCCACTTT. Full variable domain (remainder filled in from reference TRBV9 and TRBJ1-6): DSGVTQTPKHLITATGQRVTLRCSPRSGDLSVYWYQQSLDQGLQFLIQYYNGEERAKGNILERFSAQQFPDLHSELNLSSLELGDSALYFCASSEGLRNSPLHFGNGTRLTVT.

This clonotype came up a few times. J is TRBJ2-5 and V is TRBV12-3 or TRBV12-4; 11 nucleotides agree with TRBD2. J lost 6 bases, V lost 4 bases, and 7 bases had no gene match. The CDR3 sequence is 15 residues long. CDR3 bases: TGTGCCAGCAGTTCTATAGCGGGGGGGGTGAAGACCCAGTACTTC. Residues: CASSSIAGGVKTQYF.

The chain is built from TRBV7-2 and TRBJ2-5, with a possible D match to TRBD2 (5 bases). V was cut by 5 bases and J by 1 base, with 8 bases left in between. The CDR3 runs to 13 residues. Germline V gives CDR1 SGHTA, CDR2 FQGNSA. Here the CDR3 reads CASSRGIQETQYF. DNA for the CDR3: TGTGCCAGCAGCCGGGGTATCCAAGAGACCCAGTACTTC.

V usage is TRBV12-3 or TRBV12-4 and J usage is TRBJ2-7; 10 bases line up with TRBD1. This CDR3 contains 13 residues. With 7 bases clipped from V and 7 bases from J, the junction kept 7 bases outside the gene matches. The CDR3 region is CASTRQGAWEQYF. Written as DNA, the CDR3 is TGTGCCAGCACCCGACAGGGGGCTTGGGAGCAGTACTTC.

This clonotype was seen repeatedly, ten times or more. The chain has TRBV11-1 and TRBJ2-5; D uncertain. From germline, CDR1 is SGHAT and CDR2 FQDESV (reference sequence). The ends were cut back, 3 bases at V and 7 bases at J, with 6 bases in the middle. The CDR3 spans 11 residues. The CDR3 bases are TGTGCCAGCAGCTTCGAGTGGACCCAGTACTTC. It encodes CASSFEWTQYF.

This clonotype was picked up a small number of times. This sequence joins TRBV29-1 and TRBJ2-5; D not resolved. Germline values: CDR1 SQVTM, CDR2 ANQGSEA. V shed 6 bases and J shed 5 bases, with 10 bases lying between them. This CDR3 region has 11 residues. The CDR3 sequence is CSVFPEETQYF. CDR3 bases: TGCAGCGTGTTCCCCGAGGAGACCCAGTACTTC.

V usage is TRBV28 and J usage is TRBJ2-5; D is unresolved. Gene TRBJ2-1 matches the end of the DNA better, so the J call may be wrong. This CDR3 contains 15 residues. Germline loops: CDR1 MDHEN, CDR2 SYDVKM. CDR3: CASSLSAVYQETQFF. The CDR3 coding sequence is TGTGCCAGCAGCCTCTCCGCAGTGTACCAAGAGACCCAGTTCTTC.

In this sample, this clonotype turned up a few times. This chain joins TRBV12-3 or TRBV12-4 and TRBJ2-5; 8 nucleotides align to TRBD1. The CDR3 totals 13 residues. Trimming removed 5 bases from V and 5 bases from J; junction bases left unmatched: 4. CDR3 nucleotide sequence: TGTGCCAGCAGTGCAGGGGGCTGGGAGACCCAGTACTTC. This translates into CASSAGGWETQYF.

This clonotype was counted between two and nine times. The chain carries TRBV5-1 and TRBJ2-4; 12 bases are shared with TRBD2. Judging by the DNA end, TRBJ2-7 fits better; the J call may be wrong. This CDR3 is built from 15 residues. Germline V gene data show CDR1 as SGHRS and CDR2 as YFSETQ. The CDR3 here is CASSLLAGGNYEQYF. DNA of the CDR3: TGCGCCAGCAGTTTACTAGCGGGGGGAAACTACGAGCAGTACTTC.

The rearrangement links TRBV12-3 or TRBV12-4 to TRBJ2-2, with TRBD2 matching 13 bases. V gave up 4 bases and J gave up 5 bases; unmatched junction bases: 7. CDR3 length equals 17 residues. CDR3 bases: TGTGCCAGCAGTTCACCGGGACTAGCGGGGAGTACCGGGGAGCTGTTTTTT. As protein: CASSSPGLAGSTGELFF.

CDR3: CASSPRQGGHTGNEQFF. The DNA of the CDR3 is TGTGCCAGCAGCCCCCGACAGGGAGGGCATACGGGCAATGAGCAGTTCTTC. This chain uses TRBV12-3 or TRBV12-4 with TRBJ2-1; D assignment may be TRBD1 or TRBD2 (7 bases each). Trimming took 6 bases from V and 6 from J, leaving 24 bases between them. The CDR3 is 17 amino acids.

A remark on this clonotype: This may come from a read error, since a much larger clone is one base off. This rearrangement joins TRBV2 to TRBJ2-7; 7 bases align to TRBD2. The CDR3 contains 16 residues. After removal of 3 bases from V and 7 bases from J, the junction contained 15 bases not matched to a gene. Germline lookup yields CDR1 SNHLY and CDR2 FYNNEI. CDR3 loop: CASSDVRAGTYNEQYF. The CDR3 DNA reads as TGTGCCAGCAGTGATGTTCGAGCGGGAACTTACAATGAGCAGTACTTC. Full variable domain (outside the CDR3, taken from reference TRBV2 and TRBJ2-7): EPEVTQTPSHQVTQMGQEVILRCVPISNHLYFYWYRQILGQKVEFLVSFYNNEISEKSEIFDDQFSVERPDGSNFTLKIRSTKLEDSAMYFCASSDVRAGTYNEQYFGPGTRLTVT.

V is TRBV7-6 and J is TRBJ2-5; 10 positions agree with TRBD1. CDR3 length: 13 amino acids. Germline V gene lookup returns CDR1 SGHVS and CDR2 FNYEAQ. Trimming removed 2 bases from V and 10 bases from J; junction bases left unmatched: 4. This CDR3 reads CASSLIGTGVQYF. CDR3 DNA sequence: TGTGCCAGCAGCTTAATCGGGACAGGGGTCCAGTACTTC.

The chain uses TRBV7-2 and TRBJ1-1; 9 bases fit TRBD1. This CDR3 has 14 residues. CDR1 and CDR2 (germline): SGHTA, FQGNSA. The J segment lost 4 bases and the V segment lost 5 bases, leaving 5 bases of the junction unmatched. The CDR3 loop reads CASSQTGGFTEAFF. Written as DNA, the CDR3 is TGTGCCAGCAGCCAGACAGGGGGTTTCACTGAAGCTTTCTTT.

Points on this clonotype: A read error may account for a junction end that differs from germline. This chain joins TRBV4-2 and TRBJ2-1; 8 nucleotides align to TRBD2. The DNA end is more similar to TRBJ2-7, so the J call may be wrong. The CDR3 runs 16 residues. Germline assignment: CDR1 LGHNA and CDR2 YNFKEQ. CDR3 bases: TGTACCAGCAGCCAAGTTACTAGCGGCTCCTACAATGAGCAGTACTTC. This sequence encodes CTSSQVTSGSYNEQYF.

This clonotype was observed a few times. The rearrangement joins TRBV2 to TRBJ2-5; the D is unclear. There are 13 residues in the CDR3. Trimming stripped 7 bases from V and 2 bases from J, with 11 bases between. In germline, CDR1 is SNHLY, CDR2 FYNNEI. The CDR3 DNA sequence: TGTGCCAGCACGTGGGCTTCACAAGAGACCCAGTACTTC. Its protein product is CASTWASQETQYF.

This sequence joins TRBV20-1 and TRBJ1-5; no firm D call. The germline gives CDR1 DFQATT, CDR2 SNEGSKA (reference sequence). Trimming took off 0 bases at V and 0 bases at J, with 6 bases between the two ends. The CDR3 has 14 amino acids. The CDR3 sequence is CSARESNSNQPQHF. CDR3 nucleotide sequence: TGCAGTGCTAGAGAGTCAAATAGCAATCAGCCCCAGCATTTT.

The chain has TRBV24-1 and TRBJ2-5, with 12 bases fitting TRBD1. Germline CDR1 KGHDR, CDR2 SFDVKD. The junction had 5 bases not matched to a gene; V was cut back by 2 bases and J by 5 bases. The CDR3 spans 16 residues. The CDR3 here is CATSDYRDRGLETQYF. The CDR3 nucleotides read TGTGCCACCAGTGATTACCGGGACAGGGGGCTCGAGACCCAGTACTTC.

The gene calls are TRBV20-1 and TRBJ2-7; TRBD2 matches 8 bases. V was pared by 3 bases and J by 2 bases, with 12 bases of the junction left unmatched. This CDR3 has 16 residues. Germline CDR1 is DFQATT and CDR2 is SNEGSKA (reference sequence). CDR3 nucleotide sequence: TGCAGTGCTAGGGGATGGGGTGAACTAGCGGCCTACGAGCAGTACTTC. It is translated as CSARGWGELAAYEQYF.

The genes are TRBV2 and TRBJ1-4; the D gene is possibly TRBD1 (5 bases). CDR3 size: 15 residues. From germline, CDR1 is SNHLY and CDR2 FYNNEI. Trimming took off 5 bases at V and 2 bases at J, with 12 bases between the two ends. In DNA form, the CDR3 reads TGTGCCAGCAGTACGACAGCCGGGACTAATGAAAAACTGTTTTTT. It encodes CASSTTAGTNEKLFF.

In its sample, this clonotype was seen many times. This CDR3 is CASSLTSGGYQETQYF. CDR3 DNA sequence: TGTGCCAGCAGCTTGACTAGCGGGGGGTACCAAGAGACCCAGTACTTC. The rearrangement joins TRBV7-2 to TRBJ2-5; 13 bases line up with TRBD2. This CDR3 has 16 residues. Germline V lookup: CDR1 SGHTA, CDR2 FQGNSA. Losses at the gene ends were 3 bases for V and 0 bases for J; bases not matched to a gene: 1.

This clonotype was observed a handful of times. This chain links TRBV27 with TRBJ1-4, with unresolved D. CDR1 is MNHEY and CDR2 is SMNVEV in the germline V gene (reference sequence). V was clipped by 8 bases and J by 7 bases, with 11 bases between them. CDR3 length equals 12 residues. The CDR3 DNA reads as TGTGCCAGCGCCGGATTTGCTGAAAAACTGTTTTTT. It codes for CASAGFAEKLFF.